Below are 26 T cell receptor beta chains sequenced from a single sample in a study of cytotoxic CD8 clonotypes in ibrutinib-treated CLL. The method was immunoSEQ multiplex PCR; TCRdb's version includes in-frame clones alone and lacks a portion of them. The repertoire consists of around 150,000 clones, with 70% to 90% occurring once and the leading ten covering less than 9%. This material consisted of PBMCs, taken after 36 months of ibrutinib treatment. The receptors originated from a human donor with chronic lymphocytic leukemia.

The rearrangement uses TRBV5-1 and TRBJ2-1, with 8 nucleotides matching TRBD1. CDR1 and CDR2 from the germline V gene are SGHRS and YFSETQ. The V gene end was trimmed by 2 bases and the J gene end by 1 base; junction bases not matched to a gene: 2. This CDR3 has 15 residues. This CDR3 is CASSFGQGSYNEQFF. The DNA of the CDR3 is TGCGCCAGCAGCTTCGGACAGGGATCCTACAATGAGCAGTTCTTC.

The chain combines TRBV13 with TRBJ2-5; D call uncertain. Germline V lookup: CDR1 PRHDT, CDR2 FYEKMQ (reference sequence). The CDR3 runs to 15 residues. V lost 5 bases, J lost 2 bases, and 15 bases lay in between. In DNA, the CDR3 is TGTGCCAGCAGCCAGACCCTGGCGCTTCAAGAGACCCAGTACTTC. Protein: CASSQTLALQETQYF.

This clone was counted a single time. This sequence joins TRBV27 and TRBJ1-1; 10 bases map to TRBD1. The CDR3 consists of 13 residues. J gave up 5 bases and V 7 bases, and 4 bases lay outside the gene matches. Germline CDR1 is MNHEY and CDR2 is SMNVEV (reference sequence). The CDR3: CASKGQGTTEAFF. CDR3 in DNA: TGTGCCAGCAAGGGACAGGGGACGACTGAAGCTTTCTTT.

The table lists this clone with many counts. The chain links TRBV30 to TRBJ1-5; D remains ambiguous. Trimming pared 0 bases from V and 7 bases from J, leaving 16 bases between. CDR1 GTSNPN and CDR2 SVGIG come from the germline V gene (reference sequence). The CDR3 is made up of 15 amino acids. The CDR3 loop is CAWSVLGEEWQPQHF. The CDR3 nucleotides are TGTGCCTGGAGTGTACTCGGAGAGGAATGGCAGCCCCAGCATTTT.

This chain links TRBV6-6 with TRBJ1-1; D gene unclear. This CDR3 region has 13 residues. Germline CDR1 is MNHNY and CDR2 is SVGAGI (reference sequence). V shed 0 bases and J shed 7 bases, with 9 bases lying between them. The CDR3 loop is CASSYSAKNEAFF. The CDR3 DNA reads TGTGCCAGCAGTTACTCCGCGAAGAATGAAGCTTTCTTT.

The chain couples TRBV7-8 to TRBJ2-7; tentatively, D is TRBD2 (5 bases). Trimming took 6 bases from V and 2 from J, leaving 17 bases between them. This CDR3 contains 15 residues. CDR1 and CDR2 from the germline V gene are SGHVS and FQNEAQ. The CDR3 sequence is CASRSTGLPAYEQYF. As DNA, the CDR3 is TGTGCCAGCAGGTCGACTGGACTTCCCGCCTACGAGCAGTACTTC.

The V and J genes are TRBV18 and TRBJ1-1; D remains unclear. Germline CDR1 KGHSH, CDR2 LQKENI. Trimming stripped 2 bases from V and 11 bases from J, with 9 bases between. The CDR3 spans 11 residues. CDR3 nucleotide sequence: TGTGCCAGCTCACCAGGCGTAAGGGCTTTCTTT. Its translation is CASSPGVRAFF.

The table lists this clone with a few counts. This chain uses TRBV30 with TRBJ2-2; D uncertain. The V end was cut by 0 bases, the J end by 6 bases, with 5 bases between. This CDR3 has 12 amino acids. Germline V gene sequence: CDR1 GTSNPN, CDR2 SVGIG (reference sequence). The CDR3 bases are TGTGCCTGGAGTGTTGTGGCCGGGGAGCTGTTTTTT. Encoded protein: CAWSVVAGELFF.

This chain connects TRBV9 to TRBJ2-2; D unresolved. This CDR3 has 13 amino acids. The germline CDR1 and CDR2 sequences are SGDLS and YYNGEE. V was shortened by 3 bases and J by 8 bases, with 11 bases between the two germline ends. CDR3 DNA sequence: TGTGCCAGCAGCGAGACTTGGGGAGGGGAGCTGTTTTTT. It yields the protein CASSETWGGELFF.

This clone was recorded a few times. CDR3: CASRPSPSGNTIYF. CDR3 nucleotide sequence: TGTGCCAGCAGGCCCTCCCCCTCTGGAAACACCATATATTTT. The chain couples TRBV2 to TRBJ1-3; D not certain. From germline, CDR1 is SNHLY and CDR2 FYNNEI. The CDR3 spans 14 residues. V lost 6 bases and J lost 0, with 9 bases in between.

V usage is TRBV2 and J usage is TRBJ2-1; 12 nucleotides align to TRBD2. After removal of 7 bases from V and 3 bases from J, the junction contained 4 bases not matched to a gene. Germline CDR1 is SNHLY and CDR2 is FYNNEI. The CDR3 spans 15 residues. The DNA for the CDR3 is TGTGCCAGCACCGGACTAGCGGGAATCTACAATGAGCAGTTCTTC. This sequence encodes CASTGLAGIYNEQFF.

This chain links TRBV2 with TRBJ2-7; 7 bases match TRBD1. The germline V gene encodes CDR1 SNHLY and CDR2 FYNNEI. V dropped 1 base and J dropped 3; count of bases not matched to a gene: 6. The CDR3 is made up of 15 amino acids. In DNA, the CDR3 is TGTGCCAGCAGTGAAGACGACAGGGCTGGCTACGAGCAGTACTTC. Protein: CASSEDDRAGYEQYF.

The V gene is TRBV18, the J gene TRBJ2-7; D is undetermined. The CDR3 is made up of 14 amino acids. V gave up 3 bases and J gave up 2 bases, with 11 bases separating them. Germline CDR1 reads KGHSH; CDR2 reads LQKENI. CDR3 nucleotides: TGTGCCAGCTCACCCGTCTTTCCCCCCTACGAGCAGTACTTC. Translated: CASSPVFPPYEQYF.

The CDR3 region has the DNA TGTGCCAGCAGTGCTGGCCAGGGGGCGAATGGCTACACCTTC. Translation gives CASSAGQGANGYTF. The chain joins TRBV2 to TRBJ1-2; TRBD1 aligns across 8 bases. Per germline, CDR1 SNHLY and CDR2 FYNNEI. Trimming took 4 bases from V and 6 from J; bases not matched to a gene: 7. The CDR3 has 14 residues.

This sequence joins TRBV5-1 and TRBJ2-7; 9 bases map to TRBD1. From germline, CDR1 is SGHRS and CDR2 YFSETQ. There are 14 residues in the CDR3. Unmatched junction bases numbered 8, after V lost 4 bases and J lost 6 bases. The CDR3 spells CASSPGGQGGEQYF. CDR3 bases: TGCGCCAGCAGCCCCGGGGGACAGGGCGGCGAGCAGTACTTC.

This chain links TRBV18 with TRBJ1-1; D is ambiguous. This CDR3 region has 17 residues. The V and J ends lost 4 bases and 1 base respectively, with 19 bases between them. Germline V gene sequence: CDR1 KGHSH, CDR2 LQKENI. This CDR3 reads CASSRALVNGKNTEAFF. The DNA of the CDR3 is TGTGCCAGCTCACGGGCCTTAGTGAACGGCAAGAACACTGAAGCTTTCTTT.

In its sample, this clone was seen once. The chain combines TRBV28 with TRBJ2-7; no definite D call. This CDR3 contains 15 residues. The V gene's germline CDR1 is MDHEN and CDR2 SYDVKM. V dropped 6 bases and J dropped 0 bases, with 15 bases sitting between them. CDR3 in amino acids: CASRPTPYFSYEQYF. CDR3 coding DNA: TGTGCCAGCAGACCCACACCTTACTTCTCCTACGAGCAGTACTTC.

This chain uses TRBV18 with TRBJ2-7; D not certain. V lost 4 bases, J lost 5 bases, and 9 bases lay in between. The CDR3 extends over 12 amino acids. CDR1 is KGHSH and CDR2 is LQKENI in the germline V gene. CDR3 amino acids: CASSHPADEQYF. CDR3 nucleotide sequence: TGTGCCAGCTCACACCCGGCCGACGAGCAGTACTTC.

With respect to this clone: Given a much more abundant clone one base away, this may be a read error. V usage is TRBV6-6 and J usage is TRBJ1-5; unclear D gene. V shed 0 bases and J shed 4 bases, with 4 bases lying between them. From germline, CDR1 is MNHNY and CDR2 SVGAGI (reference sequence). CDR3 length equals 13 residues. The CDR3: CASSYSVNQPQHF. CDR3 nucleotide sequence: TGTGCCAGCAGTTACTCGGTGAATCAGCCCCAGCATTTT.

The chain joins TRBV28 to TRBJ1-1; D unresolved. The CDR3 spans 15 residues. Between the trimmed V and J ends, which lost 5 bases and 10 bases, there was a span of 23 bases. Per germline, CDR1 MDHEN and CDR2 SYDVKM. The CDR3 DNA reads TGTGCCAGCAGTAAAAGGGCAGCTCTTACAGCGGGAGCTTTCTTT. The encoded protein is CASSKRAALTAGAFF.

This clone was detected only once. This chain connects TRBV30 to TRBJ1-5; the match to TRBD1 covers 9 bases. This CDR3 is built from 15 residues. V shed 1 base, J shed 1 base, and the junction held 2 bases outside the gene matches. Germline V lookup: CDR1 GTSNPN, CDR2 SVGIG (reference sequence). The CDR3 DNA reads TGTGCCTGGAGTGGGGACAGGGTGAGCAATCAGCCCCAGCATTTT. It codes for CAWSGDRVSNQPQHF.

The chain employs TRBV25-1 and TRBJ2-5, with 11 bases identical to TRBD2. Losses at the gene ends were 4 bases for V and 0 bases for J; bases not matched to a gene: 4. The germline V gene has CDR1 MGHDK and CDR2 SYGVNS. The CDR3 sequence is 16 residues long. CDR3 protein: CASSGGLAGDQETQYF. CDR3 sequence (DNA): TGTGCCAGCAGTGGAGGACTAGCGGGCGACCAAGAGACCCAGTACTTC. The entire variable domain, with the rest obtained from reference TRBV25-1 and TRBJ2-5, is as follows: EADIYQTPRYLVIGTGKKITLECSQTMGHDKMYWYQQDPGMELHLIHYSYGVNSTEKGDLSSESTVSRIRTEHFPLTLESARPSHTSQYLCASSGGLAGDQETQYFGPGTRLLVL.

The chain uses TRBV19 and TRBJ2-1; TRBD2 is a possible D gene (5 bases). V was shortened by 7 bases and J by 0 bases, with 13 bases between the two germline ends. The V gene's germline CDR1 is LNHDA and CDR2 SQIVND (reference sequence). The CDR3 totals 15 residues. The CDR3 coding sequence is TGTGCCAGTACCCGGACTCAAAGCTCCTACAATGAGCAGTTCTTC. Its translation: CASTRTQSSYNEQFF.

This chain joins TRBV18 and TRBJ2-3, with D possibly being TRBD1 (5 bases). Germline CDR1 and CDR2: KGHSH and LQKENI. The germline V and J ends were trimmed by 2 bases and 2 bases, with 11 bases remaining between them. The CDR3 loop spans 15 amino acids. The CDR3 sequence: CASSPRQKVTDTQYF. The CDR3 DNA sequence: TGTGCCAGCTCACCAAGACAGAAGGTCACAGATACGCAGTATTTT.

The chain employs TRBV2 and TRBJ2-3; 8 bases line up with TRBD2. The germline gives CDR1 SNHLY, CDR2 FYNNEI. The CDR3 contains 16 residues. V was clipped by 5 bases and J by 4 bases; unmatched bases: 11. CDR3 DNA: TGTGCCAGCAGTACCACTCCGGGACTAGTGTCAGATACGCAGTATTTT. As protein: CASSTTPGLVSDTQYF.

The gene calls are TRBV25-1 and TRBJ2-5; D is perhaps TRBD1 or TRBD2 (5 bases each). Trimming pared 8 bases from V and 5 bases from J, leaving 15 bases between. The CDR3 contains 13 residues. Per germline, CDR1 MGHDK and CDR2 SYGVNS. The CDR3 nucleotides read TGTGCCAGCGGGACCTTCCAAGGGGAGACCCAGTACTTC. Protein: CASGTFQGETQYF.